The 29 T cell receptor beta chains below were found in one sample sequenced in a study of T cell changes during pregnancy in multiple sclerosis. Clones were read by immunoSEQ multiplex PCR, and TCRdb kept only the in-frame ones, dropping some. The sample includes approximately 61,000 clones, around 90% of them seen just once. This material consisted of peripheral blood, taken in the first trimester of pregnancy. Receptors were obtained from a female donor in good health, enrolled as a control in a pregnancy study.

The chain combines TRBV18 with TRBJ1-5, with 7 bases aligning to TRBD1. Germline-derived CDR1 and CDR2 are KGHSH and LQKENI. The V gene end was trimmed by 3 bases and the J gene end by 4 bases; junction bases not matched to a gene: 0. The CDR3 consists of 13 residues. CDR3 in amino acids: CASSPTGNQPQHF. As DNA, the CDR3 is TGTGCCAGCTCACCGACAGGGAATCAGCCCCAGCATTTT.

The CDR3 region has the DNA TGTGCCAGCAGCTTGACAGGGGCTAGCACTGAAGCTTTCTTT. Residues: CASSLTGASTEAFF. The V gene is TRBV5-4, the J gene TRBJ1-1; 7 positions agree with TRBD1. The CDR3 length is 14 residues. CDR1 and CDR2 from the germline V gene are SGHNT and YYREEE (reference sequence). J lost 4 bases, V lost 1 base, and 4 bases had no gene match.

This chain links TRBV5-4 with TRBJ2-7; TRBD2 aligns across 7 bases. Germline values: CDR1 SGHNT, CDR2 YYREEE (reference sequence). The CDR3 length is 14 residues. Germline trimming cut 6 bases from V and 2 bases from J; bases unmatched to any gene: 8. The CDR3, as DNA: TGTGCCAGCATCCCCATAGCGGGTGCCTACGAGCAGTACTTC. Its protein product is CASIPIAGAYEQYF. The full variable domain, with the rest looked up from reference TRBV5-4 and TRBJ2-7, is ETGVTQSPTHLIKTRGQQVTLRCSSQSGHNTVSWYQQALGQGPQFIFQYYREEENGRGNFPPRFSGLQFPNYSSELNVNALELDDSALYLCASIPIAGAYEQYFGPGTRLTVT.

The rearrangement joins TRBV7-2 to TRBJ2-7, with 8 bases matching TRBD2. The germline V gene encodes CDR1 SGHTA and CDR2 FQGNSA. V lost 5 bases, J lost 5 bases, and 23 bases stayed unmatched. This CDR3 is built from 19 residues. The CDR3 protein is CASSLPRDAEAGGGNEQYF. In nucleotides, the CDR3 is TGTGCCAGCAGCCTCCCCCGCGACGCTGAGGCGGGAGGCGGAAACGAGCAGTACTTC.

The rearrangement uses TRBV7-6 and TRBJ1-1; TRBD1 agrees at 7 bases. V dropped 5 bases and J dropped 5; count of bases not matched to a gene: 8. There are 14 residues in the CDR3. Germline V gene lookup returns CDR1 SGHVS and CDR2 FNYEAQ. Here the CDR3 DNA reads TGTGCCAGCAGCACATACAGGGGAGAGACTGAAGCTTTCTTT. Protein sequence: CASSTYRGETEAFF.

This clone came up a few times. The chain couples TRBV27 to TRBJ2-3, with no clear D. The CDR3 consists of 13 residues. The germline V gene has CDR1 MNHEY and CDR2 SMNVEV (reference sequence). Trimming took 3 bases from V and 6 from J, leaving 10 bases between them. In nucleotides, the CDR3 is TGTGCCAGCAGTTTCCCCAGGTCGGATACGCAGTATTTT. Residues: CASSFPRSDTQYF.

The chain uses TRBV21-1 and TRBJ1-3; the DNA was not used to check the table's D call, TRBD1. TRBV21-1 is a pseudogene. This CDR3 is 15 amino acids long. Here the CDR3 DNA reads TGTGCCAGCAGCTCCACAGGACAGGAAGGAAACACCATATATTTT. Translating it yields CASSSTGQEGNTIYF.

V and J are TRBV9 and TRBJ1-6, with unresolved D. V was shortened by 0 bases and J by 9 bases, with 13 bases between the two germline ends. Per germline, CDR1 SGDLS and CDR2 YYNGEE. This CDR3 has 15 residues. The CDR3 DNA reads TGTGCCAGCAGCGTAGCCCCCGCGGTCGGTTCACCCCTCCACTTT. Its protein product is CASSVAPAVGSPLHF.

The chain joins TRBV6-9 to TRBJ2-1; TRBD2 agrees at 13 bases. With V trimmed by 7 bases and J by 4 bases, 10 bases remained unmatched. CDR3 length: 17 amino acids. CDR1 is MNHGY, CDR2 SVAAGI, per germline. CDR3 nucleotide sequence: TGTGCCAGCACCCCTGGACTAGCGGGGGAAGATTACAATGAGCAGTTCTTC. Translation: CASTPGLAGEDYNEQFF.

CDR3 in amino acids: CASSLGDLYQGEQYF. The CDR3 DNA reads TGTGCCAGCAGCTTGGGGGACCTTTATCAGGGGGAGCAGTACTTC. The chain is built from TRBV5-5 and TRBJ2-7; D is perhaps TRBD1 (6 bases). V was shortened by 0 bases and J by 7 bases, with 17 bases between the two germline ends. Germline V gene data show CDR1 as SGHKS and CDR2 as YYEKEE (reference sequence). The CDR3 has 15 amino acids.

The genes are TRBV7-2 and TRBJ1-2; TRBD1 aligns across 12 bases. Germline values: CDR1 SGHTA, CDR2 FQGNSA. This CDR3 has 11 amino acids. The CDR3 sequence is CGTGQGAGYTF. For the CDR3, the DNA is TGTGGAACGGGACAGGGGGCTGGCTACACCTTC.

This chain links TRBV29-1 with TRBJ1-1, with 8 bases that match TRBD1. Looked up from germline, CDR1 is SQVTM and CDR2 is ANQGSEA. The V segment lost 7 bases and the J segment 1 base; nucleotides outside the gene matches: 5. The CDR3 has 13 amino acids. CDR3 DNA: TGCAGCGCCTCGACAGGGGAGAACACTGAAGCTTTCTTT. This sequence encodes CSASTGENTEAFF.

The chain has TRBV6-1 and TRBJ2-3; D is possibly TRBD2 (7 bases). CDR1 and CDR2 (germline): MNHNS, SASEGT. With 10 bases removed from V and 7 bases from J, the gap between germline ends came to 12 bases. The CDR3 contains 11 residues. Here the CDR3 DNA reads TGTGCCACCCGGGGGGCAAATACGCAGTATTTT. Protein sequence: CATRGANTQYF.

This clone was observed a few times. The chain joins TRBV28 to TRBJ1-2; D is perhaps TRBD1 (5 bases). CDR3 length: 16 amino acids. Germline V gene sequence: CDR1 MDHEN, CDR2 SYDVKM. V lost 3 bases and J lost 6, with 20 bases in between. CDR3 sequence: CASSFAGTPVSNGYTF. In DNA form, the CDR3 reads TGTGCCAGCAGTTTTGCCGGGACTCCCGTTAGCAATGGCTACACCTTC.

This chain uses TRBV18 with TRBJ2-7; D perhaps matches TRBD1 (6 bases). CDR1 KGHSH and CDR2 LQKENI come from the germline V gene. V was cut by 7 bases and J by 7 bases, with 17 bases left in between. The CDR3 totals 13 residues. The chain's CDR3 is CASLRQEAGEQYF. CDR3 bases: TGTGCCAGCTTACGACAGGAGGCAGGAGAGCAGTACTTC. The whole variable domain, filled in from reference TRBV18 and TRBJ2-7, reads NAGVMQNPRHLVRRRGQEARLRCSPMKGHSHVYWYRQLPEEGLKFMVYLQKENIIDESGMPKERFSAEFPKEGPSILRIQQVVRGDSAAYFCASLRQEAGEQYFGPGTRLTVT.

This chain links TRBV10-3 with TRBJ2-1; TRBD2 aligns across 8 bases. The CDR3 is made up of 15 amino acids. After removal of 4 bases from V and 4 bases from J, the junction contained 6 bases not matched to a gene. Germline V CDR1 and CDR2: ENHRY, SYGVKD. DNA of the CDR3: TGTGCCATCAGTGTAATAGCGGGACCATACAATGAGCAGTTCTTC. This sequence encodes CAISVIAGPYNEQFF.

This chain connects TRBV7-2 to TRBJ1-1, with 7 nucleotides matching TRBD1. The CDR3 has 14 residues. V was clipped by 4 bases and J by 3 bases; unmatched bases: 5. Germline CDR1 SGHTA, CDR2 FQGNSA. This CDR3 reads CASSSGGTDTEAFF. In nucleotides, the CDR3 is TGTGCCAGCAGCTCAGGGGGGACAGACACTGAAGCTTTCTTT. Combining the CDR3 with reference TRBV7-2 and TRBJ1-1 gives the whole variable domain GAGVSQSPSNKVTEKGKDVELRCDPISGHTALYWYRQSLGQGLEFLIYFQGNSAPDKSGLPSDRFSAERTGGSVSTLTIQRTQQEDSAVYLCASSSGGTDTEAFFGQGTRLTVV.

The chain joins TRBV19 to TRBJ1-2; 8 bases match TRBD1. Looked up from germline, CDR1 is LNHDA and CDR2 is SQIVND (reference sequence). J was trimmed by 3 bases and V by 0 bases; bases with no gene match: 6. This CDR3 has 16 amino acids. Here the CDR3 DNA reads TGTGCCAGTAGTATAGACGGGACAGGTCTTGACTATGGCTACACCTTC. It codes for CASSIDGTGLDYGYTF.

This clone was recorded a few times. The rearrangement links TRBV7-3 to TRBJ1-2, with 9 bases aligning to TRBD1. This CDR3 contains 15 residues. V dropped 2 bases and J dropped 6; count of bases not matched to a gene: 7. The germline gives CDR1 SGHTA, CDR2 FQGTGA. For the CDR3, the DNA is TGTGCCAGCAGCTTAGAAAAAGGACAGGGGCATGGCTACACCTTC. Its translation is CASSLEKGQGHGYTF.

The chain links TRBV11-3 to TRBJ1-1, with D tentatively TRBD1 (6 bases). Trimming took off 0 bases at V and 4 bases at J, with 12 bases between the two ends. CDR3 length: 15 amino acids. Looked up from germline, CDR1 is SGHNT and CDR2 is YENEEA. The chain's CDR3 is CASSLEGAFSTEAFF. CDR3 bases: TGTGCCAGCAGCTTAGAGGGGGCTTTCAGCACTGAAGCTTTCTTT.

CDR3 sequence (DNA): TGTGCCAGCAGTTACCTCCTTGGGACTTCACAGTCTGAGCAGTTCTTC. It translates to CASSYLLGTSQSEQFF. The chain combines TRBV6-5 with TRBJ2-1, with a tentative D call TRBD2 (6 bases). The CDR3 spans 16 residues. V dropped 2 bases and J dropped 9 bases, with 20 bases sitting between them. Germline loops: CDR1 MNHEY, CDR2 SVGAGI.

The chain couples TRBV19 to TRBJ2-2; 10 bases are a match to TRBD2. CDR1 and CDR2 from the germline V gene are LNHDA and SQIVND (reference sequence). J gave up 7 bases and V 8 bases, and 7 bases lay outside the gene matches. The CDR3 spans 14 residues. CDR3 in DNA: TGTGCCAGTCGGGCTAGCGGGAGCCTCGGGGAGCTGTTTTTT. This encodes CASRASGSLGELFF.

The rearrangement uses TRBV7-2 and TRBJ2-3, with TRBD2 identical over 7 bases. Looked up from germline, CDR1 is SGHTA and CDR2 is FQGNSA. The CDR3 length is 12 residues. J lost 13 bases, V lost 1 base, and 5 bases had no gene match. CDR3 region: CASSLGGGMEYF. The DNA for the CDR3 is TGTGCCAGCAGCTTAGGGGGGGGAATGGAGTATTTT.

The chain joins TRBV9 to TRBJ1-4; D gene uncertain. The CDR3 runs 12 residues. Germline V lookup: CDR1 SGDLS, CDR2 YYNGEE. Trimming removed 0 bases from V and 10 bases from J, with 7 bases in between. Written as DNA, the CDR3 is TGTGCCAGCAGCGTAGGAACGGGAAAACTGTTTTTT. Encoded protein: CASSVGTGKLFF.

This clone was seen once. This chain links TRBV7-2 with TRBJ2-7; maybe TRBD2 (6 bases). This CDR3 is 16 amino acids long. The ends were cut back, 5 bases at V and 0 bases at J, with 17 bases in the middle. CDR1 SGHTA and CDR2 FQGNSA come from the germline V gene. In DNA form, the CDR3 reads TGTGCCAGCAGCAAGGGACTTCTCTCGAACTCCTACGAGCAGTACTTC. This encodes CASSKGLLSNSYEQYF.

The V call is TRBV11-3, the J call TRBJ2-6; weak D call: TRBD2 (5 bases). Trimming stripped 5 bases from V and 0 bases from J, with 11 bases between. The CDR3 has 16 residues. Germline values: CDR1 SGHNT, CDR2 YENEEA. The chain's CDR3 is CASSKGARSGANVLTF. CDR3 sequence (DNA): TGTGCCAGCAGCAAGGGAGCTCGCTCTGGGGCCAACGTCCTGACTTTC.

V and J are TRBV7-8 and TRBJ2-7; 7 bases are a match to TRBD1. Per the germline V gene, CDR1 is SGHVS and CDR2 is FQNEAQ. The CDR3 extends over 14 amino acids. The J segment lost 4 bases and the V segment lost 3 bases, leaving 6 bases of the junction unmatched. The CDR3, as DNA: TGTGCCAGCAGCTTCCGACAGGGTCAATACGAGCAGTACTTC. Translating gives CASSFRQGQYEQYF. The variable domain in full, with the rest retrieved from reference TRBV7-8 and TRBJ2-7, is GAGVSQSPRYKVAKRGQDVALRCDPISGHVSLFWYQQALGQGPEFLTYFQNEAQLDKSGLPSDRFFAERPEGSVSTLKIQRTQQEDSAVYLCASSFRQGQYEQYFGPGTRLTVT.

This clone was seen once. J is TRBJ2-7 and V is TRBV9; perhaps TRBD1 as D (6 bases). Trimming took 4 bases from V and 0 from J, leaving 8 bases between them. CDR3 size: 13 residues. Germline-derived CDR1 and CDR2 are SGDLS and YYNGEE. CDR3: CASSRDNSYEQYF. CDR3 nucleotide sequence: TGTGCCAGCAGCCGGGACAACTCCTACGAGCAGTACTTC.

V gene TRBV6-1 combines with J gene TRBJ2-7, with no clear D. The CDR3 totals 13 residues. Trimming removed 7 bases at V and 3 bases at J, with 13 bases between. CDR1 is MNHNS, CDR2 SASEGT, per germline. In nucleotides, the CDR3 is TGTGCCAGCATCAAAGAGGCTGGCTACGAGCAGTACTTC. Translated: CASIKEAGYEQYF.